One and the same sample provided the 19 T cell receptor beta chains below, sequenced in a study of blood T cell repertoires in COVID-19. The method was immunoSEQ multiplex PCR; TCRdb's version includes in-frame clones alone and lacks a portion of them. The sample consists of 280,000 or so clones, about 80% of them appearing once. The sequenced material came from peripheral blood. The receptors originated from a woman between 45 and 65 years old who had recovered from COVID-19.

The chain combines TRBV7-2 with TRBJ2-7; D gene uncertain. The CDR3 consists of 11 residues. The V gene's germline CDR1 is SGHTA and CDR2 FQGNSA. The V end lost 6 bases, the J end lost 7 bases, and 10 bases lay between the germline ends. The chain's CDR3 is CASSIAGEQYF. The CDR3, as DNA: TGTGCCAGCAGTATAGCCGGGGAGCAGTACTTC. Drawing the rest from reference TRBV7-2 and TRBJ2-7, the complete variable domain is GAGVSQSPSNKVTEKGKDVELRCDPISGHTALYWYRQSLGQGLEFLIYFQGNSAPDKSGLPSDRFSAERTGGSVSTLTIQRTQQEDSAVYLCASSIAGEQYFGPGTRLTVT.

The rearrangement uses TRBV9 and TRBJ2-1; D may be TRBD2 (6 bases). The V end was cut by 0 bases, the J end by 1 base, with 11 bases between. Germline assignment: CDR1 SGDLS and CDR2 YYNGEE. The CDR3 consists of 16 residues. CDR3 residues: CASSVDLAGSYNEQFF. CDR3 bases: TGTGCCAGCAGCGTAGATTTGGCGGGATCCTACAATGAGCAGTTCTTC.

This sequence joins TRBV4-3 and TRBJ2-2; 10 bases match TRBD1. Germline V lookup: CDR1 LGHNA, CDR2 YSLEER. The CDR3 length is 19 residues. Losses at the gene ends were 1 base for V and 4 bases for J; bases not matched to a gene: 12. The CDR3 bases are TGCGCCAGCAGCCAAGTGGCCTGGGACAGGGGTTCTACCACCGGGGAGCTGTTTTTT. Translation gives CASSQVAWDRGSTTGELFF.

Only a few counts were recorded for this clone. This CDR3 is also generated by other DNA sequences in the sample. The chain carries TRBV5-1 and TRBJ1-6; 8 bases map to TRBD1. CDR1 and CDR2 (germline): SGHRS, YFSETQ. V gave up 4 bases and J gave up 6 bases; unmatched junction bases: 6. This CDR3 spans 15 amino acids. The CDR3 coding sequence is TGCGCCAGCAGCCCTCAGGGGGCAGGTAATTCACCCCTCCACTTT. This gives the protein CASSPQGAGNSPLHF. The whole variable domain, remainder taken from reference TRBV5-1 and TRBJ1-6, is KAGVTQTPRYLIKTRGQQVTLSCSPISGHRSVSWYQQTPGQGLQFLFEYFSETQRNKGNFPGRFSGRQFSNSRSEMNVSTLELGDSALYLCASSPQGAGNSPLHFGNGTRLTVT.

The chain employs TRBV11-2 and TRBJ2-1; D unresolved. Germline V gene lookup returns CDR1 SGHAT and CDR2 FQNNGV. Trimming took 5 bases from V and 2 from J, leaving 13 bases between them. This CDR3 comprises 15 residues. The CDR3 region is CASSPPWSAYNEQFF. CDR3 coding DNA: TGTGCCAGCAGCCCCCCGTGGAGCGCCTACAATGAGCAGTTCTTC.

The rearrangement links TRBV7-9 to TRBJ2-1; TRBD1 might be the D (6 bases). CDR3 length: 14 residues. Trimming took off 7 bases at V and 6 bases at J, with 16 bases between the two ends. Germline CDR1 is SEHNR and CDR2 is FQNEAQ (reference sequence). CDR3 residues: CASTPRTAPNEQFF. The DNA for the CDR3 is TGTGCCAGCACCCCCCGGACAGCCCCCAATGAGCAGTTCTTC.

V is TRBV5-5 and J is TRBJ2-7, with D possibly matching TRBD1 (6 bases). The germline V and J ends were trimmed by 4 bases and 5 bases, with 13 bases remaining between them. In germline, CDR1 is SGHKS, CDR2 YYEKEE (reference sequence). This CDR3 spans 13 amino acids. CDR3 protein: CASSAQGSHEQYF. Here the CDR3 DNA reads TGTGCCAGCAGCGCACAGGGTTCCCACGAGCAGTACTTC.

The rearrangement links TRBV11-3 to TRBJ2-6, with 11 bases matching TRBD1. The CDR3 sequence is 18 residues long. Trimming at V came to 5 bases and at J to 1 base, leaving 7 bases not matched to a gene. Per germline, CDR1 SGHNT and CDR2 YENEEA. As DNA, the CDR3 is TGTGCCAGCAGCCCCAGGACAGGGGGCGAATCTGGGGCCAACGTCCTGACTTTC. Its translation is CASSPRTGGESGANVLTF.

The CDR3 loop reads CASSLAGFRDRSHEQYF. The CDR3 coding sequence is TGTGCCAGCAGCTTAGCAGGGTTCCGGGACAGGTCCCACGAGCAGTACTTC. The chain is built from TRBV7-9 and TRBJ2-7, with 8 bases that match TRBD1. The CDR3 consists of 17 residues. V was pared by 0 bases and J by 5 bases, with 12 bases of the junction left unmatched. Germline V lookup: CDR1 SEHNR, CDR2 FQNEAQ (reference sequence).

The chain recombines TRBV28 with TRBJ1-1; no definite D call. Germline assignment: CDR1 MDHEN and CDR2 SYDVKM. The CDR3 length is 11 residues. The V and J ends lost 2 bases and 7 bases respectively, with 5 bases between them. CDR3 loop: CASSLEGEAFF. The CDR3 DNA follows: TGTGCCAGCAGTTTAGAGGGTGAAGCTTTCTTT.

This clone turned up a few times. V gene TRBV7-6 combines with J gene TRBJ2-3, with D perhaps TRBD2 (7 bases). Germline lookup yields CDR1 SGHVS and CDR2 FNYEAQ. The V gene lost 1 base and the J gene lost 4 bases, with 21 bases spanning the gap. The CDR3 is made up of 18 amino acids. The CDR3 DNA sequence: TGTGCCAGCAGCTTAGGAGGGGGGGTTCCCGGGGCCCCAGATACGCAGTATTTT. This encodes CASSLGGGVPGAPDTQYF.

V usage is TRBV19 and J usage is TRBJ2-3; TRBD1 matches 7 bases. Germline CDR1 LNHDA, CDR2 SQIVND (reference sequence). CDR3 size: 13 residues. V trimming: 7 bases; J trimming: 4 bases; junction bases outside the gene matches: 5. The CDR3 DNA reads as TGTGCCAGTAAGCCCCAGGGGGCAGATACGCAGTATTTT. Protein sequence: CASKPQGADTQYF.

This clone appeared a single time. V and J are TRBV2 and TRBJ2-1; TRBD1 matches 12 bases. The CDR3 spans 14 residues. V gave up 4 bases and J gave up 9 bases; unmatched junction bases: 4. Germline assignment: CDR1 SNHLY and CDR2 FYNNEI. The CDR3 loop reads CASSGGQGAREQFF. For the CDR3, the DNA is TGTGCCAGCAGTGGGGGACAGGGGGCCCGTGAGCAGTTCTTC.

The chain recombines TRBV6-4 with TRBJ2-2; possibly TRBD2 for D (7 bases). Germline V CDR1 and CDR2: MRHNA, SNTAGT. The CDR3 loop spans 18 amino acids. V lost 6 bases and J lost 2, with 22 bases in between. CDR3 residues: CASRMSEGGPINTGELFF. CDR3 nucleotide sequence: TGTGCCAGCAGGATGTCGGAGGGGGGGCCGATTAACACCGGGGAGCTGTTTTTT.

This sequence joins TRBV6-5 and TRBJ2-7, with D possibly matching TRBD2 (6 bases). The V end was cut by 2 bases, the J end by 2 bases, with 13 bases between. CDR3 length: 15 amino acids. Looked up from germline, CDR1 is MNHEY and CDR2 is SVGAGI. CDR3 sequence (DNA): TGTGCCAGCAGTTACGGCGGGGTCCCTACCTACGAGCAGTACTTC. As protein: CASSYGGVPTYEQYF.

This clone was observed a single time. J is TRBJ2-7 and V is TRBV28; a possible D gene is TRBD1 (6 bases). This CDR3 contains 13 residues. Trimming shortened V by 1 base and J by 7 bases, and 11 bases separated the two germline ends. CDR1 MDHEN and CDR2 SYDVKM come from the germline V gene. The CDR3 reads CASSLSGAGEQYF. CDR3 coding DNA: TGTGCCAGCAGTTTATCAGGGGCGGGTGAGCAGTACTTC. The full variable domain, with the rest looked up from reference TRBV28 and TRBJ2-7, is DVKVTQSSRYLVKRTGEKVFLECVQDMDHENMFWYRQDPGLGLRLIYFSYDVKMKEKGDIPEGYSVSREKKERFSLILESASTNQTSMYLCASSLSGAGEQYFGPGTRLTVT.

The rearrangement links TRBV29-1 to TRBJ2-3, with TRBD1 matching 8 bases. CDR3 length: 12 residues. V gave up 6 bases and J gave up 3 bases; unmatched junction bases: 2. Germline V lookup: CDR1 SQVTM, CDR2 ANQGSEA. CDR3 DNA sequence: TGCAGCGTCAGGACAGGGACAGATACGCAGTATTTT. Its translation is CSVRTGTDTQYF.

The chain has TRBV18 and TRBJ2-1; 11 positions match TRBD2. There are 15 residues in the CDR3. J gave up 3 bases and V 3 bases, and 1 base lay outside the gene matches. CDR1 and CDR2 (germline): KGHSH, LQKENI. The CDR3 protein is CASSPTSGSYNEQFF. CDR3 bases: TGTGCCAGCTCACCTACTAGCGGGAGCTACAATGAGCAGTTCTTC.

The chain combines TRBV27 with TRBJ2-6, with a tentative D call TRBD2 (5 bases). This CDR3 spans 16 amino acids. Germline CDR1 is MNHEY and CDR2 is SMNVEV (reference sequence). Trimming removed 5 bases at V and 4 bases at J, with 15 bases between. CDR3 sequence (DNA): TGTGCCAGCAGTGGGAGAATCGGACGAGGGGCCAACGTCCTGACTTTC. Its protein is CASSGRIGRGANVLTF.